The clone carrying this TCR beta chain has more than one count but fewer than ten. Germline loops: CDR1 MNHEY, CDR2 SVGAGI. V was pared by 5 bases and J by 2 bases, with 9 bases between. This CDR3 contains 13 residues. Treatment in this sample: oral pan-JAK inhibitor, 5-10 mg twice daily. The sample originates from a study of CD8+ T cells in alopecia areata. As the sequencing template, cDNA was produced by extracting RNA and reverse transcribing it. The data were produced by immunoSEQ multiplex PCR, yet TCRdb's version contains in-frame clones alone and is incomplete. The sample lists more than 150,000 clones; 40% to 65% were seen once.

This TCR derives from a human donor with alopecia areata. The chain carries TRBV6-5 and TRBJ1-1; D call uncertain. The sequenced sample was CD8+ T cells sorted from blood, obtained at week 52, from a patient treated with tofacitinib. The DNA of the CDR3 is TGTGCCAGCAGTGTCTCGGTTAACACTGAAGCTTTCTTT. Residues: CASSVSVNTEAFF.